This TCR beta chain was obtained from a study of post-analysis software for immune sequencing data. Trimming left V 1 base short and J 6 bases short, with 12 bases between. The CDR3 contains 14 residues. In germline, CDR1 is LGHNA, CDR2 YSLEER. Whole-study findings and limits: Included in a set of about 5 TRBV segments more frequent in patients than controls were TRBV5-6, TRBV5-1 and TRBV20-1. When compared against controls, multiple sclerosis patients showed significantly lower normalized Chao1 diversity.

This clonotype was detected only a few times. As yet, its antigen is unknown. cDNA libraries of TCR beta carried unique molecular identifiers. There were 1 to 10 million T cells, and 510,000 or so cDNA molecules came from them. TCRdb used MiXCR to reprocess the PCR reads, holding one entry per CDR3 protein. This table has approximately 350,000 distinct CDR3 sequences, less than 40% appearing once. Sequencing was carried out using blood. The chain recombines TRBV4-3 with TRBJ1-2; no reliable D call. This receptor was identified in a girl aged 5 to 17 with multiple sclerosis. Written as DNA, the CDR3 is TGCGCCAGCAGCCAAGCGGTAGGGCGCGATGGCTACACCTTC. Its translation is CASSQAVGRDGYTF.